These 5 T cell receptor beta chains originate from one sample sequenced in a study of regulatory T cells in long-lasting Graves disease. The time point is: newly diagnosed GD, antithyroid drugs for less than 3 months. Extracted RNA from PBMCs served as the source of the TCR library. Sequencing libraries for TCR beta were prepared with iRepertoire HTBI primers and Arm-PCR of CDR3 regions. MiXCR, applied by TCRdb to the multiplex PCR reads, yields one record per CDR3 protein. The sample includes around 450,000 distinct CDR3 sequences, 15% of them seen just once. The same specimen was also included in a second study, on T cells in Graves' hyperthyroidism and ophthalmopathy.

The sample consisted of peripheral blood mononuclear cells (PBMCs), taken at new diagnosis, from a patient treated with antithyroid drugs. The source of these receptors is a woman aged 40 to 49 with Graves disease.

This clonotype was counted many times. V gene TRBV6-1 combines with J gene TRBJ1-2, with D tentatively TRBD1 (5 bases). Germline-derived CDR1 and CDR2 are MNHNS and SASEGT. Between the trimmed V and J ends, which lost 2 bases and 1 base, there was a span of 14 bases. The CDR3 has 16 residues. CDR3 region: CASSERWGRVNYGYTF. The CDR3 region has the DNA TGTGCCAGCAGTGAAAGGTGGGGCAGGGTTAACTATGGCTACACCTTC.

The sample holds a few counts of this clonotype. CDR3 DNA sequence: TGTGCCAGCAGTTTTGGCGGGAGCGGGGAGACCCAGTACTTC. Its protein product is CASSFGGSGETQYF. The chain employs TRBV27 and TRBJ2-5, with 7 bases lining up with TRBD2. The CDR3 runs 14 residues. Germline V lookup: CDR1 MNHEY, CDR2 SMNVEV (reference sequence). Trimming removed 3 bases from V and 5 bases from J; junction bases left unmatched: 6.

In this sample, this clonotype turned up a few times. The CDR3 reads CAAHRLMVAGRAGTEAFF. The CDR3 nucleotides are TGTGCTGCACACCGCCTTATGGTAGCAGGCAGGGCGGGCACTGAAGCTTTCTTT. The chain uses TRBV7-9 and TRBJ1-1; possible D gene TRBD1, 5 bases. Germline CDR1 and CDR2: SEHNR and FQNEAQ (reference sequence). This CDR3 region has 18 residues.

The CDR3 DNA reads as TGTGCCAGCAGCGTAGGGGCAAGGGTC. It specifies CASSVGARV. The rearrangement links TRBV9 to TRBJ2-7; D uncertain. Germline CDR1 is SGDLS and CDR2 is YYNGEE. There are 9 residues in the CDR3.

This clonotype was recorded once. The CDR3 ends on some other residue instead of the conserved phenylalanine or tryptophan, so this is likely a read error. This chain joins TRBV6-1 and TRBJ2-2; D may correspond to TRBD1 or TRBD2 (6 bases each). CDR1 and CDR2 from the germline V gene are MNHNS and SASEGT. V was trimmed by 2 bases and J by 6 bases, leaving 16 bases between them. The CDR3 covers 16 residues. The CDR3, as DNA: TGTGCCAGCAGTGAATGGGGGGCCGCGGGATCCGGGGAGCTGTTTTCT. Translated: CASSEWGAAGSGELFS.